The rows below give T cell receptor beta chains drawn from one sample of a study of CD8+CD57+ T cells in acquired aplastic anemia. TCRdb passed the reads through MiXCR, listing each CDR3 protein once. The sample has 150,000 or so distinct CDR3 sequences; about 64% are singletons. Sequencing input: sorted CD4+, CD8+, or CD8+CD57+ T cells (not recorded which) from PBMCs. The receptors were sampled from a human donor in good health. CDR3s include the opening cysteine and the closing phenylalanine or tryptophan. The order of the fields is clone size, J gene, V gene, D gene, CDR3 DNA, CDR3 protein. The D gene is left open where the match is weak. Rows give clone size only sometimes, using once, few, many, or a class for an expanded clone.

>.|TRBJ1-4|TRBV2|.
TGTGCCAGCAGTGGGGGAGGGGTGAGGTTTAATGAAAAACTGTTTTTT
CASSGGGVRFNEKLFF
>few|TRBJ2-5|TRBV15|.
TGTGCCACCAGCAGAGTCCGGGGGCAGGGGACCCAGTACTTC
CATSRVRGQGTQYF
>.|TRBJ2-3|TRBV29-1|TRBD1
TGCAGCGTGACAGGGGGTGATACGCAGTATTTT
CSVTGGDTQYF
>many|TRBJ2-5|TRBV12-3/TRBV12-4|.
TGTGCCAGCAGATTTACAGGGCGAGAGACCCAGTACTTC
CASRFTGRETQYF
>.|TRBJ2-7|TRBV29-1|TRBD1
TGCAGCGTTTATCTCGCGGCCAGACAGGGAACCTACGAGCAGTACTTC
CSVYLAARQGTYEQYF
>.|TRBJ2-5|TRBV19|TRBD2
TGTGCCAGTAGTATGGGGGGGGAAGAGACCCAGTACTTC
CASSMGGEETQYF
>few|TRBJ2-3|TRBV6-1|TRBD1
TGTGCCAGCAGTGAAGGGACAGGGGGCTGGACAGATACGCAGTATTTT
CASSEGTGGWTDTQYF
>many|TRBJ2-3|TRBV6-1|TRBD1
TGTGCCAGCAGTCCCCGGACAGGGGCAGATACGCAGTATTTT
CASSPRTGADTQYF
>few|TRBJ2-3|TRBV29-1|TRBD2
TGCAGCTCCAGCACTAGCGGGGGGGCGGATACGCAGTATTTT
CSSSTSGGADTQYF
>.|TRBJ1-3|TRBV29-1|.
TGCAGCGTTGAGCCCTTGACTGGAAACACCATATATTTT
CSVEPLTGNTIYF
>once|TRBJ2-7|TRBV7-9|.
TGTGCCAGCAGCTTAGAGAGGGGTCTATCCTACGAGCAGTACTTC
CASSLERGLSYEQYF
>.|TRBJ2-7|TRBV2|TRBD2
TGTGCTAGCAGGCAGACTAGCGGGACGTTCCCCGACGAGCAGTACTTC
CASRQTSGTFPDEQYF
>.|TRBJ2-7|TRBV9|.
TGTGCCAGCAGCGCATCGACAGGAACCTACGAGCAGTACTTC
CASSASTGTYEQYF
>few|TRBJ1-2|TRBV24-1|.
TGTGCCACCAGTGACTCCGGGACGGCGGATTATGGCTACACCTTC
CATSDSGTADYGYTF
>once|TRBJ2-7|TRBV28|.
TGTGCCAGCAGTAAGGGGAGCTCCTACGAGCAGTACTTC
CASSKGSSYEQYF
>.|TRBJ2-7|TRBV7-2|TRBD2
TGTGCCAGCAGCTTAGAAGTAGCGGGGGCCTACGAGCAGTACTTC
CASSLEVAGAYEQYF
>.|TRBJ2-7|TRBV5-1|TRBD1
TGTGCCAGCAGCTTACCGGACAGGGATGAGCAGTACTTC
CASSLPDRDEQYF
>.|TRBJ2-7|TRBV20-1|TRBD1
TGCAGTGCTAGAGCTCCAGGGGGCTACGAGCAGTACTTC
CSARAPGGYEQYF
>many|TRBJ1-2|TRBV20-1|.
TGCAGTGCTAGTGACAGAAACGGCTATGGCTACACCTTC
CSASDRNGYGYTF
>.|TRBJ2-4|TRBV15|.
TGTGCCACCAGCAGAGACGGCAGGGGCGGCAAAAACATTCAGTACTTC
CATSRDGRGGKNIQYF
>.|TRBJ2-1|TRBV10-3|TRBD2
TGTGCCCTCGGGGGGGACTTGGGTTACAATGAGCAGTTCTTC
CALGGDLGYNEQFF
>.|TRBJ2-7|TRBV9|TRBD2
TGTGCCAGCAGCCACTCTACGGCGGGGGGGAACGAGCAGTACTTC
CASSHSTAGGNEQYF
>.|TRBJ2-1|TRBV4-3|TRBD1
TGCGCCAGCAGCCAACCGACAGGGCGACTCAATGAGCAGTTCTTC
CASSQPTGRLNEQFF
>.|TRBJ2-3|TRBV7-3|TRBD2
TGTGCCAGCAGCCCCAGGACTAGCGGGATCACCTACATCACAGATACGCAGTATTTT
CASSPRTSGITYITDTQYF
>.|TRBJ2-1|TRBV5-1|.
TGCGCCAGCAGCTTGGGGGAGGCGTCCTACAATGAGCAGTTCTTC
CASSLGEASYNEQFF
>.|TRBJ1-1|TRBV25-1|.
TGTGCCAGCAGTGGAAGTCGGGTCACTGAAGCTTTCTTT
CASSGSRVTEAFF
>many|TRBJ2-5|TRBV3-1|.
TGTGCCAGCAGCCCGGGGACATTTAAGACCCAGTACTTC
CASSPGTFKTQYF
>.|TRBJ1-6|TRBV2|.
TGTGCCAGCAAAACTCGGAATAATTCACCCCTCCACTTT
CASKTRNNSPLHF
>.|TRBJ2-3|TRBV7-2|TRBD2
TGTGCCAGCAGCTTAGACGGCATAGCGGGAGTAGAGCAGTATTTT
CASSLDGIAGVEQYF
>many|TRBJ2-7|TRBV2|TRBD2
TGTGCCAGCAGTTTAGCGGGCGAGCAGTACTTC
CASSLAGEQYF
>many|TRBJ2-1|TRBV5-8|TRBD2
TGTGCCAGCAGCTTTCCGAGGTGGGAGGGCCACAATGAGCAGTTCTTC
CASSFPRWEGHNEQFF
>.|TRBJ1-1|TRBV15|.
TGTGCCACCAGCGAGGCGCCGGACACTGAAGCTTTCTTT
CATSEAPDTEAFF
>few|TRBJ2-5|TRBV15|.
TGTGCCACCAGCAGAGAGGAGACCCAGTACTTC
CATSREETQYF
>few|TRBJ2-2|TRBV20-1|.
TGCAGTGCCGATACTGCCAACACCGGGGAGCTGTTTTTT
CSADTANTGELFF
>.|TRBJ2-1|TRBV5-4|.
TGTGCCAGCAGCCGGGACTTGTACAATGAGCAGTTCTTC
CASSRDLYNEQFF
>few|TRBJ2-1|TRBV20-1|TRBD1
TGCAGTGCTCCCGGGACAGGGCAGTTCTTC
CSAPGTGQFF
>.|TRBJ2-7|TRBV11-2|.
TGTGCCAGCAGCGATTGGGCTACCTACGAGCAGTACTTC
CASSDWATYEQYF
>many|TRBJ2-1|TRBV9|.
TGTGCCAGCAGCGCAGGGTTAGGAAATGAGCAGTTCTTC
CASSAGLGNEQFF
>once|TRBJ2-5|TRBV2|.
TGTGCCAGCAGCCCTCAGGGGTTCCAAGAGACCCAGTACTTC
CASSPQGFQETQYF
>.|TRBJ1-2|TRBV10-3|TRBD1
TGTGCCATCAGTGAAAGGACAGGGGGAATTCATGGCTACACCTTC
CAISERTGGIHGYTF
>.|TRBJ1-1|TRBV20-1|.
TGCAGTGCTAGACTTATTGTGAACACTGAAGCTTTCTTT
CSARLIVNTEAFF
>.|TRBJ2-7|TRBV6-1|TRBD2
TGTGCCAGCAGACTAGCGGGGGCCTACGAGCAGTACTTC
CASRLAGAYEQYF
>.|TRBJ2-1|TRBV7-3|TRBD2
TGTGCCAGCAGCTTTCGTCTAGCGGGTCCAAATGAGCAGTTCTTC
CASSFRLAGPNEQFF
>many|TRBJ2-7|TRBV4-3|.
TGCGCCAGCAGCCAGAGGGACGGTCCCTACGAGCAGTACTTC
CASSQRDGPYEQYF
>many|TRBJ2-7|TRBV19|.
TGTGCCAGTAGGGGGTGGGGGGACCACTCCTACGAGCAGTACTTC
CASRGWGDHSYEQYF
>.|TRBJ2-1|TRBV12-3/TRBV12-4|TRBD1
TGTGCCAGCAGTCGATTACAGGGGATGTACAATGAGCAGTTCTTC
CASSRLQGMYNEQFF
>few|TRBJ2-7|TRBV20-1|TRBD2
TGCAGTGCCCACGGACTAGCGGGAAACCCCTACGAGCAGTACTTC
CSAHGLAGNPYEQYF
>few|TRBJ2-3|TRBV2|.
TGTGCCAGCAGTGAGACGGGGAGCACAGATACGCAGTATTTT
CASSETGSTDTQYF
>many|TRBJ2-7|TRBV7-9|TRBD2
TGTGCCAGCAGCTTAGATTCGGGGCTAGCGGGTCTTGAGCAGTACTTC
CASSLDSGLAGLEQYF
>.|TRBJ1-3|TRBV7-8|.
TGTGCCAGCAACACGATCGGGATTGGAAACACCATATATTTT
CASNTIGIGNTIYF
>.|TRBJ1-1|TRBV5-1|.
TGCGCCAGCAGCTTGTCTCCGGGCCAGGACACTGAAGCTTTCTTC
CASSLSPGQDTEAFF
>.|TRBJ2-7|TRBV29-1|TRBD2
TGCAGCGTTCCCGGGACAGGTGGGACTAGCGGGAAGAAGGAGCAGTATTTC
CSVPGTGGTSGKKEQYF
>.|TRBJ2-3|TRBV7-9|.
TGTGCCAGCAGCCGCGCGCTCACAGATACGCAGTATTTT
CASSRALTDTQYF